What follows are 11 T cell receptor beta chains derived from one specimen sequenced in a study of blood T cell repertoires in COVID-19. Assay: immunoSEQ multiplex PCR; the TCRdb copy retains only in-frame clones and omits some. The profile shows a few hundred thousand clones, roughly 87% of them singletons. Input material: PBMCs or T cells enriched from blood (not recorded which). These TCRs come from a man aged 18 to 30 with acute COVID-19.

The chain is built from TRBV7-3 and TRBJ2-1; 9 bases are a match to TRBD2. V gave up 4 bases and J gave up 7 bases; unmatched junction bases: 5. CDR3 length: 14 residues. Germline-derived CDR1 and CDR2 are SGHTA and FQGTGA. CDR3 sequence: CASSWGLAGNEQFF. CDR3 DNA: TGTGCCAGCAGCTGGGGACTAGCAGGGAATGAGCAGTTCTTC.

CDR3 sequence (DNA): TGTGCCAGCAGCTTCCGACAGGGGGAAAAACTGTTTTTT. It translates to CASSFRQGEKLFF. This chain uses TRBV7-9 with TRBJ1-4; the match to TRBD1 covers 8 bases. Losses at the gene ends were 3 bases for V and 8 bases for J; bases not matched to a gene: 2. The CDR3 totals 13 residues. In germline, CDR1 is SEHNR, CDR2 FQNEAQ (reference sequence).

V usage is TRBV5-1 and J usage is TRBJ2-2; TRBD2 might be the D (6 bases). This CDR3 contains 12 residues. Per germline, CDR1 SGHRS and CDR2 YFSETQ. The V end was cut by 4 bases, the J end by 8 bases, with 9 bases between. The CDR3 region has the DNA TGCGCCAGCAGCGCGGGACTTGGGGAGCTGTTTTTT. Its protein product is CASSAGLGELFF.

The V gene is TRBV2, the J gene TRBJ2-3, with 7 nucleotides matching TRBD2. Per the germline V gene, CDR1 is SNHLY and CDR2 is FYNNEI. This CDR3 comprises 14 residues. After removal of 8 bases from V and 1 base from J, the junction contained 6 bases not matched to a gene. CDR3 sequence reads: CASRTGGGTDTQYF. The CDR3 DNA reads as TGTGCCAGCCGTACGGGGGGAGGCACAGATACGCAGTATTTT.

The chain employs TRBV4-2 and TRBJ2-5, with D unclear. This CDR3 has 13 residues. The germline CDR1 and CDR2 sequences are LGHNA and YNFKEQ. The ends were cut back, 3 bases at V and 4 bases at J, with 9 bases in the middle. As DNA, the CDR3 is TGTGCCAGCAGCCACAATACCGGAGAGACCCAGTACTTC. Translated, it gives CASSHNTGETQYF.

The rearrangement links TRBV2 to TRBJ1-3, with D possibly TRBD1 on 5 matching bases. CDR3 length equals 14 residues. The V gene lost 8 bases and the J gene lost 2 bases, with 13 bases spanning the gap. The germline CDR1 and CDR2 sequences are SNHLY and FYNNEI. The CDR3 coding sequence is TGTGCCAGCTTTATGTTAGGGGCTGGAAACACCATATATTTT. Amino acid sequence: CASFMLGAGNTIYF.

This clone appeared once. The rearrangement links TRBV4-1 to TRBJ2-7, with D maybe TRBD2 (6 bases). Trimming took off 2 bases at V and 4 bases at J, with 12 bases between the two ends. CDR3 length equals 14 residues. Germline V gives CDR1 MGHRA, CDR2 YSYEKL. The chain's CDR3 is CASSQSGEGYEQYF. CDR3 bases: TGCGCCAGCAGCCAATCGGGAGAGGGGTACGAGCAGTACTTC.

The chain carries TRBV6-5 and TRBJ1-5; weak D call: TRBD1 (6 bases). The CDR3 runs 14 residues. V was trimmed by 6 bases and J by 1 base, leaving 10 bases between them. Germline assignment: CDR1 MNHEY and CDR2 SVGAGI. The DNA for the CDR3 is TGTGCCAGCAGACTTACAGGGAGCAATCAGCCCCAGCATTTT. Protein product: CASRLTGSNQPQHF.

This sequence joins TRBV11-3 and TRBJ2-1, with D perhaps matching TRBD1 (6 bases). Deletions cut 1 base from V and 0 bases from J, with 13 bases between. The CDR3 length is 17 residues. Germline V gene sequence: CDR1 SGHNT, CDR2 YENEEA. The CDR3 DNA is TGTGCCAGCAGCTTAGCTGGGACACGGAGCTCCTACAATGAGCAGTTCTTC. This sequence encodes CASSLAGTRSSYNEQFF.

The chain uses TRBV3-1 (or the pseudogene TRBV3-2) and TRBJ1-1; 12 nucleotides match TRBD1. Germline trimming cut 4 bases from V and 8 bases from J; bases unmatched to any gene: 8. The germline CDR1 and CDR2 sequences are LGHDT and YNNKEL (reference sequence). There are 15 residues in the CDR3. The CDR3 DNA follows: TGTGCCAGCAGCCGGTTGGGACAGGGGGCCCTAGAAGCTTTCTTT. Translated, it gives CASSRLGQGALEAFF.

For this clone: A read error may produce the germline difference seen at one junction end. The chain links TRBV30 to TRBJ2-1; 8 nucleotides agree with TRBD2. Per germline, CDR1 GTSNPN and CDR2 SVGIG (reference sequence). The CDR3 is 9 amino acids. CDR3 protein: CAWRGLVLF. The CDR3 nucleotides read TGTGCCTGGCGGGGACTAGTTCTCTTC.